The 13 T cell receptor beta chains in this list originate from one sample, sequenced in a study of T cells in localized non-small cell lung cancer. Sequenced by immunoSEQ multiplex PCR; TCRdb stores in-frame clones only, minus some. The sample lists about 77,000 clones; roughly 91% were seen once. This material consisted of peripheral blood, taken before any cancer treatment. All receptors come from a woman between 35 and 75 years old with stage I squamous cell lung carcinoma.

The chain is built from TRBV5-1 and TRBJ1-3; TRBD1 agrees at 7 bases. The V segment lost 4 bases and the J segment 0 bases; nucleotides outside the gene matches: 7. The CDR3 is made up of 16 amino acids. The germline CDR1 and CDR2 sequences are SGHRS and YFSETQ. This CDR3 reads CASSRTGASSGNTIYF. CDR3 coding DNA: TGCGCCAGCAGCAGGACAGGCGCCTCCTCTGGAAACACCATATATTTT.

DNA for the CDR3: TGTGCCAGCAGCTTGCCGGGAGGAGGTGAAAAACTGTTTTTT. Translating it yields CASSLPGGGEKLFF. The rearrangement joins TRBV5-6 to TRBJ1-4; the D is unclear. This CDR3 has 14 residues. Germline V lookup: CDR1 SGHDT, CDR2 YYEEEE. With 1 base removed from V and 7 bases from J, the gap between germline ends came to 11 bases.

The CDR3 DNA reads TGTGCCAGTACGGTGGGGACAGGGATTAGCAATCAGCCCCAGCATTTT. This gives the protein CASTVGTGISNQPQHF. The genes are TRBV19 and TRBJ1-5; TRBD1 matches 9 bases. The CDR3 spans 16 residues. V gave up 7 bases and J gave up 0 bases; unmatched junction bases: 7. The germline V gene encodes CDR1 LNHDA and CDR2 SQIVND (reference sequence).

This CDR3 is CASSLASRGRGYTF. The CDR3 DNA reads TGTGCCAGCAGCTTAGCGTCCAGGGGTAGAGGCTACACCTTC. The V gene is TRBV5-6, the J gene TRBJ1-2; possible D gene TRBD1, 6 bases. Germline CDR1 reads SGHDT; CDR2 reads YYEEEE. The CDR3 contains 14 residues. Trimming stripped 2 bases from V and 8 bases from J, with 16 bases between.

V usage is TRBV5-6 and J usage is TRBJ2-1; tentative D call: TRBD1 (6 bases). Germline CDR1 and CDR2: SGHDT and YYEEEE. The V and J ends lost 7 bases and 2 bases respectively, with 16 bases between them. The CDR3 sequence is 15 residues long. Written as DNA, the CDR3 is TGTGCCAGCTTTCGCGGTGACAGGCCCTACAATGAGCAGTTCTTC. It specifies CASFRGDRPYNEQFF.

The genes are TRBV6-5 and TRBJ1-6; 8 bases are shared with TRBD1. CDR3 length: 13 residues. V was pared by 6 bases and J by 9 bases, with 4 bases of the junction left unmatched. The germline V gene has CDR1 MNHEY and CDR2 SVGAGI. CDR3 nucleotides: TGTGCCAGCAGGTGGGACAGGAGTTCACCCCTCCACTTT. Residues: CASRWDRSSPLHF.

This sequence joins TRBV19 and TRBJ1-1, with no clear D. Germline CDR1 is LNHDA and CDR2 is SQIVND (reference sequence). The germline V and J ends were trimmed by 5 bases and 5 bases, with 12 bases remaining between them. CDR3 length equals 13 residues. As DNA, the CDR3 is TGTGCCAGTAGTCTACAACGAGGAACTGAAGCTTTCTTT. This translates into CASSLQRGTEAFF.

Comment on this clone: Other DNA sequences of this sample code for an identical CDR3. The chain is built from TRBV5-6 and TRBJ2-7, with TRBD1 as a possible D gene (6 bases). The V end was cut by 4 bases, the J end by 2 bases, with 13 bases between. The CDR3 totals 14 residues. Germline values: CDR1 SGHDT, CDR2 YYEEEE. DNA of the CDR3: TGTGCCAGCAGCCTGACAGGAACAGCCTACGAGCAGTACTTC. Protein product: CASSLTGTAYEQYF.

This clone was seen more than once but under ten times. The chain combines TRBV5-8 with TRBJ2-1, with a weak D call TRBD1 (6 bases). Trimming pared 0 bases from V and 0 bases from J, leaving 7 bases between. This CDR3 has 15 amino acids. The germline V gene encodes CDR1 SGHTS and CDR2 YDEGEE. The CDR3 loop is CASSLGDTSYNEQFF. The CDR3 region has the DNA TGTGCCAGCAGCTTGGGGGACACCTCCTACAATGAGCAGTTCTTC.

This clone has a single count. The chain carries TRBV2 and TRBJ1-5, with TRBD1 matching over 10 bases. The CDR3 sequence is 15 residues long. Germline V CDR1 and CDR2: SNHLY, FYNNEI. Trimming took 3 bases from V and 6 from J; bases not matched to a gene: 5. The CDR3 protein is CASSDRTGGGQPQHF. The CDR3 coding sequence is TGTGCCAGCAGTGACCGGACAGGGGGAGGTCAGCCCCAGCATTTT.

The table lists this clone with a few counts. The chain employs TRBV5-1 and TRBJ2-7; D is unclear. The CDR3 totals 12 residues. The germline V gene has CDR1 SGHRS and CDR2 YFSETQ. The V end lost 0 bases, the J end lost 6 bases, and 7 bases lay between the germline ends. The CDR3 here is CASSLGDTEQYF. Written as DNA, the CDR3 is TGCGCCAGCAGCTTGGGAGACACCGAGCAGTACTTC. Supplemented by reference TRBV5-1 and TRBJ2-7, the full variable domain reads KAGVTQTPRYLIKTRGQQVTLSCSPISGHRSVSWYQQTPGQGLQFLFEYFSETQRNKGNFPGRFSGRQFSNSRSEMNVSTLELGDSALYLCASSLGDTEQYFGPGTRLTVT.

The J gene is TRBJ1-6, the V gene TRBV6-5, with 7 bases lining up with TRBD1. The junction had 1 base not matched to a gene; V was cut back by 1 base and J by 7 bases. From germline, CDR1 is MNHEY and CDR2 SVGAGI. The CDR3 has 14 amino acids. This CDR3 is CASSYLQGNSPLHF. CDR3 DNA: TGTGCCAGCAGTTACTTACAGGGGAATTCACCCCTCCACTTT.

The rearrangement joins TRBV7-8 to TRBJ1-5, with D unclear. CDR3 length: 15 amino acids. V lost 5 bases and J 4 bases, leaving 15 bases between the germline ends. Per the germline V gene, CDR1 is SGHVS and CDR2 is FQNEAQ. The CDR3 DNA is TGTGCCAGCAGCGAGGGCGCCAGGACGAATCAGCCCCAGCATTTT. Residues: CASSEGARTNQPQHF.